Following are 9 T cell receptor beta chains from one sample sequenced in a study of OX40 agonist ivuxolimab in advanced cancers. TCRdb's table, derived via immunoSEQ multiplex PCR, lists solely in-frame clones and lacks some. Of 80,000 to 100,000 clones in the sample, 88% were seen once. This specimen was CD4+ or CD8+ T cells sorted from blood, taken in a trial of the OX40 agonist ivuxolimab. Receptor source: an adult with an advanced solid tumor such as melanoma, head and neck, liver or kidney cancer.

The J gene is TRBJ1-4, the V gene TRBV10-3, with 11 bases matching TRBD1. Per the germline V gene, CDR1 is ENHRY and CDR2 is SYGVKD. The ends lost 5 bases at V and 3 bases at J; junction bases unmatched: 8. The CDR3 length is 17 residues. The CDR3 DNA follows: TGTGCCATCAGTCCGGGACAGGGGGTCGGAGCTAATGAAAAACTGTTTTTT. Translated, it gives CAISPGQGVGANEKLFF.

CDR3 sequence (DNA): TGTGCCATCAGTGGGCAGGGTACGAACTATGGCTACACCTTC. Residues: CAISGQGTNYGYTF. The chain is built from TRBV10-3 and TRBJ1-2; tentative D call: TRBD1 (5 bases). The V and J ends lost 4 bases and 2 bases respectively, with 11 bases between them. The germline V gene has CDR1 ENHRY and CDR2 SYGVKD. The CDR3 totals 14 residues.

In DNA, the CDR3 is TGCGCCAGCAGCTTGGCGGAGACTAGCTCCTACAATGAGCAGTTCTTC. Its translation is CASSLAETSSYNEQFF. The J gene is TRBJ2-1, the V gene TRBV5-1; the D gene is possibly TRBD2 (6 bases). V lost 0 bases and J 0 bases, leaving 10 bases between the germline ends. Germline V gene data show CDR1 as SGHRS and CDR2 as YFSETQ. CDR3 length: 16 amino acids.

V and J are TRBV7-6 and TRBJ2-7; 10 positions agree with TRBD1. Germline-derived CDR1 and CDR2 are SGHVS and FNYEAQ. The length of the CDR3 is 15 residues. The V segment lost 7 bases and the J segment 2 bases; nucleotides outside the gene matches: 8. The CDR3 is CASTRGQGNPYEQYV. The CDR3 DNA is TGTGCCAGCACCCGGGGACAGGGGAATCCCTACGAGCAGTACGTC.

The CDR3 DNA sequence: TGTGCCAGCACCGGGGGACAGGGGGGCTATGAAAAACTGTTTTTT. Amino acids: CASTGGQGGYEKLFF. The rearrangement links TRBV28 to TRBJ1-4; the match to TRBD1 covers 11 bases. The CDR3 totals 15 residues. The V segment lost 7 bases and the J segment 6 bases; nucleotides outside the gene matches: 7. Germline CDR1 reads MDHEN; CDR2 reads SYDVKM. The variable domain in full, completed from reference TRBV28 and TRBJ1-4, reads DVKVTQSSRYLVKRTGEKVFLECVQDMDHENMFWYRQDPGLGLRLIYFSYDVKMKEKGDIPEGYSVSREKKERFSLILESASTNQTSMYLCASTGGQGGYEKLFFGSGTQLSVL.

The gene calls are TRBV18 and TRBJ2-7, with 7 positions matching TRBD2. Germline CDR1 reads KGHSH; CDR2 reads LQKENI. The V segment lost 6 bases and the J segment 9 bases; nucleotides outside the gene matches: 14. The CDR3 totals 14 residues. The CDR3 loop reads CASSSGREIFRQYV. Written as DNA, the CDR3 is TGTGCCAGCTCTTCGGGGCGGGAGATTTTTCGGCAGTACGTC.

This clone was counted between two and nine times. V and J are TRBV6-6 and TRBJ2-3; 7 nucleotides line up with TRBD2. Trimming cost V 2 bases and J 6 bases; bases outside gene matches: 2. Germline assignment: CDR1 MNHNY and CDR2 SVGAGI (reference sequence). The CDR3 spans 13 residues. Here the CDR3 DNA reads TGTGCCAGCAGTTACAACGGGAGGGATACGCAGTATTTT. Translation gives CASSYNGRDTQYF.

The chain links TRBV29-1 to TRBJ1-2; no clear D. The CDR3 runs 14 residues. Germline-derived CDR1 and CDR2 are SQVTM and ANQGSEA. The V gene lost 3 bases and the J gene lost 6 bases, with 17 bases spanning the gap. The CDR3 DNA reads as TGCAGCGTTGACAAAGCCCGGGAGGCGAATGGCTACACCTTC. Protein: CSVDKAREANGYTF.

The table lists this clone with a few counts. This chain uses TRBV27 with TRBJ1-5, with D possibly TRBD1 on 5 matching bases. The V gene's germline CDR1 is MNHEY and CDR2 SMNVEV (reference sequence). V lost 4 bases and J lost 2, with 12 bases in between. The CDR3 has 15 amino acids. This chain's CDR3 is CASSWDAKGNQPQHF. CDR3 in DNA: TGTGCCAGCAGTTGGGACGCCAAGGGCAATCAGCCCCAGCATTTT.